These T cell receptor beta chains were read from a single sample in a study of T cell responses to AZD1222 COVID-19 vaccine. TCRdb keeps only in-frame clones here, not all; method: immunoSEQ multiplex PCR. The profile covers 150,000 or so clones, with around nine tenths appearing a single time and 2.6% taken by the ten largest. This specimen consisted of peripheral blood, obtained on day 0 of AZD1222 vaccination. These receptors were taken from an adult in good health. Both conserved end residues are part of each CDR3. The order of the fields is V gene, J gene, clone size, D gene, CDR3 protein, CDR3 DNA. D genes are given only for firm matches. The size entry is marked missing in some rows and otherwise reads once, few, many or a size class.

v_gene: TRBV13; j_gene: TRBJ2-7; abundance: -; d_gene: TRBD1; CDR3aa: CASSRTGGREQYF; CDR3nt: TGTGCCAGCAGCCGGACAGGGGGCCGCGAGCAGTACTTC
v_gene: TRBV4-2; j_gene: TRBJ2-1; abundance: -; d_gene: TRBD2; CDR3aa: CASSQEPAGVKNEQFF; CDR3nt: TGTGCCAGCAGCCAAGAACCAGCGGGAGTGAAAAATGAGCAGTTCTTC
v_gene: TRBV7-9; j_gene: TRBJ1-1; abundance: -; d_gene: TRBD1; CDR3aa: CASSLLAGGGTEAFF; CDR3nt: TGTGCCAGCAGCTTATTGGCAGGGGGTGGGACTGAAGCTTTCTTT
v_gene: TRBV20-1; j_gene: TRBJ1-2; abundance: few; d_gene: -; CDR3aa: CSASRPGPNNYGYTF; CDR3nt: TGCAGTGCTAGTAGGCCAGGGCCTAATAACTATGGCTACACCTTC
v_gene: TRBV6-4; j_gene: TRBJ2-7; abundance: -; d_gene: TRBD2; CDR3aa: CASRAPSGSYEQYF; CDR3nt: TGTGCCAGCCGAGCCCCTAGCGGGAGCTACGAGCAGTACTTC
v_gene: TRBV9; j_gene: TRBJ1-1; abundance: once; d_gene: -; CDR3aa: CASRGREDTEAFF; CDR3nt: TGTGCCAGCAGGGGCAGGGAGGACACTGAAGCTTTCTTT
v_gene: TRBV5-1; j_gene: TRBJ2-5; abundance: -; d_gene: -; CDR3aa: CASSTGPKGGETQYF; CDR3nt: TGCGCCAGCAGCACCGGGCCGAAAGGGGGAGAGACCCAGTACTTC
v_gene: TRBV27; j_gene: TRBJ2-1; abundance: -; d_gene: -; CDR3aa: CASSAPRVWQFF; CDR3nt: TGTGCCAGCAGTGCCCCGAGGGTTTGGCAGTTCTTC
v_gene: TRBV18; j_gene: TRBJ1-2; abundance: -; d_gene: TRBD1; CDR3aa: CASSPPGTGPGYGYTF; CDR3nt: TGTGCCAGCTCACCACCTGGGACAGGGCCGGGCTATGGCTACACCTTC
v_gene: TRBV3-1/TRBV3-2; j_gene: TRBJ1-2; abundance: -; d_gene: -; CDR3aa: CASSPGTGTVGYGYTF; CDR3nt: TGTGCCAGCAGCCCAGGCACCGGGACTGTTGGTTATGGCTACACCTTC
v_gene: TRBV11-1; j_gene: TRBJ1-1; abundance: -; d_gene: -; CDR3aa: CASSLRLNTEAFF; CDR3nt: TGTGCCAGCAGCTTACGACTGAACACTGAAGCTTTCTTT
v_gene: TRBV7-9; j_gene: TRBJ2-1; abundance: -; d_gene: -; CDR3aa: CASSSKIFRQFF; CDR3nt: TGTGCCAGCAGCTCCAAAATTTTTAGGCAGTTCTTC
v_gene: TRBV5-1; j_gene: TRBJ2-3; abundance: -; d_gene: TRBD1; CDR3aa: CASSLDRGSTDTQYF; CDR3nt: TGCGCCAGCAGCTTGGACAGGGGAAGCACAGATACGCAGTATTTT
v_gene: TRBV14; j_gene: TRBJ1-1; abundance: once; d_gene: -; CDR3aa: CASSQDITAVKDTEAFF; CDR3nt: TGTGCCAGCAGCCAAGACATAACAGCCGTCAAGGACACTGAAGCTTTCTTT